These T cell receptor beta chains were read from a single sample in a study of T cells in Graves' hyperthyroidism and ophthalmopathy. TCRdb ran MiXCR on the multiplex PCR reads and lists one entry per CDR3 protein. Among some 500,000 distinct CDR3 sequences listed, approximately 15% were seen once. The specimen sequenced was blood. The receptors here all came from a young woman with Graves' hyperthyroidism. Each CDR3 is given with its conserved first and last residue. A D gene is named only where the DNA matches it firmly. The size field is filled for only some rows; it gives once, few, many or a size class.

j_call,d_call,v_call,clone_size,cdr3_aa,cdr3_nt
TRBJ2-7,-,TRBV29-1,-,CSVNGGRTNYEQYF,TGCAGCGTTAATGGAGGGAGGACTAACTACGAGCAGTACTTC
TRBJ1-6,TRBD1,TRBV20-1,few,CSARVDRGNSPLHF,TGCAGTGCTAGAGTGGACAGGGGCAATTCACCCCTCCACTTT
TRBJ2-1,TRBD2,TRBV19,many,CASERLAGGSSYNEQFF,TGTGCCAGCGAACGACTAGCGGGGGGGAGCTCCTACAATGAGCAGTTCTTC
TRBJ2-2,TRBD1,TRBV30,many,CAWRGQGASGELFF,TGTGCCTGGAGGGGACAGGGGGCGAGTGGGGAGCTGTTTTTT
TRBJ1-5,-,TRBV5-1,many,CASSLEGAGNQPQHF,TGTGCCAGCAGTTTAGAAGGGGCTGGCAATCAGCCCCAGCATTTT
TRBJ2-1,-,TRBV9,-,CASSDSGRSYNEQFF,TGTGCCAGCAGCGACAGTGGGCGCTCCTACAATGAGCAGTTCTTC
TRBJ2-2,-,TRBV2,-,CASSQFTVGPGELFF,TGTGCCAGCAGCCAGTTTACCGTCGGACCCGGGGAGCTGTTTTTT
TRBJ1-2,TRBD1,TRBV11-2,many,CASSPRQGRVDGYTF,TGTGCCAGCAGCCCCCGACAGGGGAGGGTGGATGGCTACACCTTC
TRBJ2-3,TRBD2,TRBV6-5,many,CASSYGVGLAGDTQYF,TGTGCCAGCAGTTACGGTGTGGGACTAGCGGGAGACACGCAGTATTTT
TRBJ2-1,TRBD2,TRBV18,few,CASSLRRGTSGRAVYSYNEQFF,TGTGCCAGCTCACTCCGGCGGGGGACTAGCGGGAGGGCGGTGTACTCCTACAATGAGCAGTTCTTC
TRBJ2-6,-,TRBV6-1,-,CASSLPPTGANVLTF,TGTGCCAGCAGTCTCCCCCCGACTGGGGCCAACGTCCTGACTTTC
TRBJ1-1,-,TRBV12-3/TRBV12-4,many,CASIIYREGAFF,TGTGCCAGCATTATTTACCGGGAGGGAGCTTTCTTT
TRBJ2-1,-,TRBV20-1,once,CSASHQERYNEQFF,TGCAGTGCTAGCCACCAGGAGAGGTACAATGAGCAGTTCTTC
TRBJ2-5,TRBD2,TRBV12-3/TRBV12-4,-,CASSVGDSGRQETQYF,TGTGCCAGCAGCGTAGGGGATAGCGGGAGACAAGAGACCCAGTACTTC
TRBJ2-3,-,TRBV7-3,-,CASSSTGFATQYF,TGTGCCAGCAGCTCAACAGGGTTTGCTACGCAGTATTTT
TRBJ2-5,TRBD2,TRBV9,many,CASSVGSGGYQETQYF,TGTGCCAGCAGCGTAGGTTCGGGAGGGTACCAAGAGACCCAGTACTTC
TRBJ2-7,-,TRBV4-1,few,CASSPRTGRTYEQYF,TGCGCCAGCAGCCCCCGGACCGGGAGAACCTACGAGCAGTACTTC
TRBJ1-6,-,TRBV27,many,CASSFLQGNSPLHF,TGTGCCAGCAGTTTTTTACAGGGCAATTCACCCCTCCACTTT
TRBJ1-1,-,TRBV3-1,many,CASSQGRKNTEAFF,TGTGCCAGCAGCCAAGGACGGAAGAACACTGAAGCTTTCTTT
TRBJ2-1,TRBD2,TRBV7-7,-,CASSGGLATGEQFF,TGTGCTAGCAGTGGGGGACTAGCGACTGGGGAGCAGTTCTTC
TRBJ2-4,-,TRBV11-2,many,CASSSGLAKNIQYF,TGTGCCAGCAGCTCGGGTCTTGCCAAAAACATTCAGTACTTC
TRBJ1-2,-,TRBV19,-,CASSLLRGAGGYTF,TGTGCCAGTAGCCTGCTGAGGGGCGCGGGTGGCTACACCTTC
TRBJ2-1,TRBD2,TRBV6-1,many,CASSESGGGNEQFF,TGTGCCAGCAGTGAATCCGGGGGGGGCAATGAGCAGTTCTTC
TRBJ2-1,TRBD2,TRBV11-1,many,CASSLASGRVYNEQFF,TGTGCCAGCAGCTTAGCTAGCGGGAGGGTCTACAATGAGCAGTTCTTC
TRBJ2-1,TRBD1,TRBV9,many,CASSTGTGNNEQFF,TGTGCCAGCAGCACCGGGACAGGAAACAATGAGCAGTTCTTC
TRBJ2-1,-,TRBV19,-,CASSLHRDEQFF,TGTGCCAGTAGTCTCCACCGGGATGAGCAGTTCTTC
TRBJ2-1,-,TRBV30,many,CAWFHPISLEQFF,TGTGCCTGGTTTCACCCCATATCCCTAGAGCAGTTCTTC
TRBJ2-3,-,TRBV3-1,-,CASSQPGTDTQYF,TGTGCCAGCAGCCAGCCGGGCACAGATACGCAGTATTTT
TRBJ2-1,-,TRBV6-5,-,CASSYVAQAYNEQFF,TGTGCCAGCAGTTACGTAGCGCAAGCCTACAATGAGCAGTTCTTC
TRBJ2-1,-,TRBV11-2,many,CASSLASRRNEQFF,TGTGCCAGCAGCTTAGCGTCAAGGCGAAATGAGCAGTTCTTC
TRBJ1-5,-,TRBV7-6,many,CASSLRPGRLSNQPQHF,TGTGCCAGCAGCTTAAGGCCAGGGAGGTTGAGCAATCAGCCCCAGCATTTT
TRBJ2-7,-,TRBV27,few,CASRPGTQNYEQYF,TGTGCCAGCAGACCCGGGACACAAAACTACGAGCAGTACTTC
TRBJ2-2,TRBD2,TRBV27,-,CASSLERGTTGELFF,TGTGCCAGCAGTTTAGAGCGGGGAACCACCGGGGAGCTGTTTTTT
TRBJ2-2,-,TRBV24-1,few,CATSDFGAGELFF,TGTGCCACCAGTGATTTTGGAGCCGGGGAGCTGTTTTTT